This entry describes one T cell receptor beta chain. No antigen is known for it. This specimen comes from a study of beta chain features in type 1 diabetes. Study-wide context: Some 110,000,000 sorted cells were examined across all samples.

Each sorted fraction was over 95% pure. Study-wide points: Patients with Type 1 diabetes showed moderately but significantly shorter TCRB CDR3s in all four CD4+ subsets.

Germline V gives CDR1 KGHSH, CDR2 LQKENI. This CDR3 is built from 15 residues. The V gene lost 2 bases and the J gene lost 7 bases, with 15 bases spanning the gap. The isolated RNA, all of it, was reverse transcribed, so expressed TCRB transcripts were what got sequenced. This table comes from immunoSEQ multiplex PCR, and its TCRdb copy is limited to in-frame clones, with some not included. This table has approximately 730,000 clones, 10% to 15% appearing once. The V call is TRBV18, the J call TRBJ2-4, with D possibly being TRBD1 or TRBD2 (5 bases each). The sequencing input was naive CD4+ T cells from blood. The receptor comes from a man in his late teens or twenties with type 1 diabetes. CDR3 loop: CASSPSLSRENIQYF. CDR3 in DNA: TGTGCCAGCTCACCAAGCTTGAGCAGGGAGAACATTCAGTACTTC.